The sequence of this TCR beta chain was determined in a study of cytomegalovirus exposure and HLA in healthy donors. About the study: A prior analysis found 90 million to 120 million unique TCR beta sequences from some 190 million T cells. Regarding the study as a whole: Previous analysis showed most TCR beta V segments were productive about 87% or about 30% of the time.

Worth noting for this clone: The antigen is unknown.

In the PCR, 60 Vbeta and 13 Jbeta primers were used. Repertoires were generated with immunoSEQ multiplex PCR, while TCRdb's copy carries only in-frame clones and drops some. The top ten clones hold roughly 5.2% of a sample with some 150,000 clones, around 87% of them seen once. The CDR3 runs 16 residues. CDR1 is LNHDA and CDR2 is SQIVND in the germline V gene (reference sequence). Losses at the gene ends were 5 bases for V and 4 bases for J; bases not matched to a gene: 9. The TCR sequence derives from a young woman in good health and CMV-seronegative. The specimen was PBMCs. The chain recombines TRBV19 with TRBJ2-7; 12 nucleotides line up with TRBD1. CDR3 sequence: CASSPDRDRGPYEQYF. CDR3 nucleotides: TGTGCCAGTAGTCCAGACCGGGACAGGGGGCCGTACGAGCAGTACTTC.